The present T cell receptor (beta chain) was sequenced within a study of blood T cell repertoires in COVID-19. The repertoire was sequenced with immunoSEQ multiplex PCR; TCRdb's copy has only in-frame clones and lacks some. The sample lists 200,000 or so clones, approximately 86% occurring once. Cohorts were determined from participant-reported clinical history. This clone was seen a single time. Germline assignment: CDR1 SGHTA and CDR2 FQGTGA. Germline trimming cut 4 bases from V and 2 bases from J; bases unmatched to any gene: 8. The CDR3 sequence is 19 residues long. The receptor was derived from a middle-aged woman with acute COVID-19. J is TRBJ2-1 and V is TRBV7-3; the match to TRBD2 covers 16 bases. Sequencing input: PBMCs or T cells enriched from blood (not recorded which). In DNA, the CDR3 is TGTGCCAGCAGCTCCCCGGGGACTAGCGGGAGGGCCACCTACAATGAGCAGTTCTTC. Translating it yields CASSSPGTSGRATYNEQFF.